At least ten counts were recorded for the clone carrying this T cell receptor (beta chain). Its antigen remains unknown. V was cut by 2 bases and J by 5 bases, with 12 bases left in between. The CDR3 consists of 14 residues. Germline V gene data show CDR1 as MNHEY and CDR2 as SVGAGI. Using its own MiXCR run on the 5' RACE reads, TCRdb lists one record per CDR3 protein. Here the sample spans fewer than 800,000 distinct CDR3 sequences, about 7.1% being singletons. The source of the sample is a study of identical twins. Study-level results: Out-of-frame alpha sequences common to twins were enriched for low generation probability. Partial confounding of zero-insertion analyses by invariant MAIT and iNKT cells was possible.

The sample was also reused in another study, on yellow fever vaccine responses in identical twins. In that study: Twins' T cell vaccine responses reportedly looked partly convergent, partly personalized.

Sequences were obtained from PBMCs. The chain links TRBV6-5 to TRBJ2-5; D remains unclear. This clonotype originated in a woman between 18 and 29 years old in good health. CDR3 DNA sequence: TGTGCCAGCAGTTACATCCCGTTCGATGAGACCCAGTACTTC. It is translated as CASSYIPFDETQYF.